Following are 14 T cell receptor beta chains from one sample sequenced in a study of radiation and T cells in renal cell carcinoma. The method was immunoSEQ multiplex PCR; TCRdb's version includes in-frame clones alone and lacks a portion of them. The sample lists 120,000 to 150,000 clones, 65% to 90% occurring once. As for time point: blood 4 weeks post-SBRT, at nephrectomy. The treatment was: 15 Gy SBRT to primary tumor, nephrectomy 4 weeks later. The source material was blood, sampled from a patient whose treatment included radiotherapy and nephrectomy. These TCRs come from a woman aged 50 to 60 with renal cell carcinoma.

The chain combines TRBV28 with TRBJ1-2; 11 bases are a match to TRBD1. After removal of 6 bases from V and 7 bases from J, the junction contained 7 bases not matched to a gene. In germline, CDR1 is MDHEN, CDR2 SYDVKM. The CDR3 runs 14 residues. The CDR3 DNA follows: TGTGCCAGCAGGATAGGACAGGGGGCGCTTGGCTACACCTTC. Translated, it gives CASRIGQGALGYTF.

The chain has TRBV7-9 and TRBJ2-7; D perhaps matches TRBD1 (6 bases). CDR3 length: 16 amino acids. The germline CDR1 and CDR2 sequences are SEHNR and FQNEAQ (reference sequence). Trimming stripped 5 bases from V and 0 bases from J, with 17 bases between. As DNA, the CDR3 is TGTGCCAGCAGCCGCCCCCTACAGGGACGCTCCTACGAGCAGTACTTC. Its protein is CASSRPLQGRSYEQYF. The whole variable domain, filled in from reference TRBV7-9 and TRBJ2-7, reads DTGVSQNPRHKITKRGQNVTFRCDPISEHNRLYWYRQTLGQGPEFLTYFQNEAQLEKSRLLSDRFSAERPKGSFSTLEIQRTEQGDSAMYLCASSRPLQGRSYEQYFGPGTRLTVT.

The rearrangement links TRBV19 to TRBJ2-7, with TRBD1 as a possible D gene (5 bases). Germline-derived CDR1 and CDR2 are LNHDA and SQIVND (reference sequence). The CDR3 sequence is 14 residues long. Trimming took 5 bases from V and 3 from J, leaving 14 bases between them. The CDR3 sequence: CASSQGRVDYEQYF. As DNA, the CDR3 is TGTGCCAGTAGTCAGGGTAGGGTTGACTACGAGCAGTACTTC.

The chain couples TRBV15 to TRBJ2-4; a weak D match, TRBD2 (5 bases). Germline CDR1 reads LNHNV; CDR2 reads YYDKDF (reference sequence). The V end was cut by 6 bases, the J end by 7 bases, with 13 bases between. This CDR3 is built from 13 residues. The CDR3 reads CATRGLGANIQYF. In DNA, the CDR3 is TGTGCCACCAGGGGGTTGGGAGCGAACATTCAGTACTTC.

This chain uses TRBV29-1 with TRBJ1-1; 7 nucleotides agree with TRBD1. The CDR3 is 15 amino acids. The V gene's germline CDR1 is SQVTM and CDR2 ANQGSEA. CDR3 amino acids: CTMPGGARTVSEAFF. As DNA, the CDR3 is TGCACCATGCCAGGGGGGGCAAGGACGGTCTCTGAAGCTTTCTTT. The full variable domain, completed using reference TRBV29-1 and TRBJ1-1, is SAVISQKPSRDICQRGTSLTIQCQVDSQVTMMFWYRQQPGQSLTLIATANQGSEATYESGFVIDKFPISRPNLTFSTLTVSNMSPEDSSIYLCTMPGGARTVSEAFFGQGTRLTVV.

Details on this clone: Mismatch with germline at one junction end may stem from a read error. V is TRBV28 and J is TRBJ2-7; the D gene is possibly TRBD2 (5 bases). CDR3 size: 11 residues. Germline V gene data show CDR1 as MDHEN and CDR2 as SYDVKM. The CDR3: CASSSVRGISF. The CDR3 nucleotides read TGTGCCAGCAGCTCGGTACGGGGAATCTCGTTC.

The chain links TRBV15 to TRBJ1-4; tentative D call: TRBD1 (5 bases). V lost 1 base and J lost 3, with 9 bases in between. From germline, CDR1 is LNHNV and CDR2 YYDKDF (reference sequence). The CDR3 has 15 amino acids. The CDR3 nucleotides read TGTGCCACCAGCAGAGGGGGGGTGGCTAATGAAAAACTGTTTTTT. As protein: CATSRGGVANEKLFF.

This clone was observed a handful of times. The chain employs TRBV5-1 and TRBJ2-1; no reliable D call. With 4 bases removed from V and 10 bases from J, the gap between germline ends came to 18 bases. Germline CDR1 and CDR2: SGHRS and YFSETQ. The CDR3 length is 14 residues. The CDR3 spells CASSRTRTTFEQFF. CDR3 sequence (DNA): TGCGCCAGCAGCAGGACGAGGACGACATTCGAGCAGTTCTTC. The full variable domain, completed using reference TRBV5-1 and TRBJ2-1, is KAGVTQTPRYLIKTRGQQVTLSCSPISGHRSVSWYQQTPGQGLQFLFEYFSETQRNKGNFPGRFSGRQFSNSRSEMNVSTLELGDSALYLCASSRTRTTFEQFFGPGTRLTVL.

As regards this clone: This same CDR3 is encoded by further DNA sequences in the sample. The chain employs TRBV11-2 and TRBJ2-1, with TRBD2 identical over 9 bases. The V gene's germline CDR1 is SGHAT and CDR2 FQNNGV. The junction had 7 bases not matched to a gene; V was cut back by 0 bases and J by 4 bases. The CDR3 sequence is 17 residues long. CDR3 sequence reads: CASSLDLGLAGYNEQFF. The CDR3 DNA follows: TGTGCCAGCAGCTTAGATCTGGGCCTAGCGGGGTACAATGAGCAGTTCTTC.

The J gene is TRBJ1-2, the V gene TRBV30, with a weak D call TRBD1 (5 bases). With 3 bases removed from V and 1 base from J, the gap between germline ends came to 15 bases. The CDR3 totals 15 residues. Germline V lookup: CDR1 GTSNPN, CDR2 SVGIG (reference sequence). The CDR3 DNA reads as TGTGCCTGGAGGGCTACCGGGACGGATAACTATGGCTACACCTTC. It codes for CAWRATGTDNYGYTF. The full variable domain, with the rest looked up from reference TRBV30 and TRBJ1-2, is SQTIHQWPATLVQPVGSPLSLECTVEGTSNPNLYWYRQAAGRGLQLLFYSVGIGQISSEVPQNLSASRPQDRQFILSSKKLLLSDSGFYLCAWRATGTDNYGYTFGSGTRLTVV.

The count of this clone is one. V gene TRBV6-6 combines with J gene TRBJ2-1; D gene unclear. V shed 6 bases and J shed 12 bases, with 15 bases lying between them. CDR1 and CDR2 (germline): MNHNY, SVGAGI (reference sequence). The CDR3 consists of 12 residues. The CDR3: CASSPRAVGQFF. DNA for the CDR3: TGTGCCAGCAGCCCCCGGGCCGTGGGGCAGTTCTTC.

CDR3 DNA: TGTGCCAGCAGCCCTCCCGGGACAGGGAGCTACGAGCAGTACTTC. It specifies CASSPPGTGSYEQYF. The chain recombines TRBV7-6 with TRBJ2-7, with TRBD1 matching over 9 bases. Germline V gene lookup returns CDR1 SGHVS and CDR2 FNYEAQ. The CDR3 runs 15 residues. Unmatched junction bases numbered 8, after V lost 5 bases and J lost 3 bases. Using reference TRBV7-6 and TRBJ2-7 for the parts outside the CDR3, the full variable domain is GAGVSQSPRYKVTKRGQDVALRCDPISGHVSLYWYRQALGQGPEFLTYFNYEAQQDKSGLPNDRFSAERPEGSISTLTIQRTEQRDSAMYRCASSPPGTGSYEQYFGPGTRLTVT.

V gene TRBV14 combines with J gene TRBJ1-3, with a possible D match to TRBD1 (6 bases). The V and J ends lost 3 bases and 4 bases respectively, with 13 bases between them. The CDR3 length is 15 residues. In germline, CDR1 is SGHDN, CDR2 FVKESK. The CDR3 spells CASSQQGRVGNTIYF. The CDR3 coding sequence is TGTGCCAGCAGCCAGCAGGGGCGTGTCGGAAACACCATATATTTT.

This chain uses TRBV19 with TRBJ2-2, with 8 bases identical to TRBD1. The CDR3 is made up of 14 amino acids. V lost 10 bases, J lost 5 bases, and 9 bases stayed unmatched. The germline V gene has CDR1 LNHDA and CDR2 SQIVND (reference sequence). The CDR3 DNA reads TGTGCCACCTCGGACAGGGCATGGACCGGGGAGCTGTTTTTT. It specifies CATSDRAWTGELFF.